This T cell receptor beta chain was sequenced for a study of blood T cell repertoires in COVID-19 (dated by TCRdb to about 2020). At the level of the whole study: Samples from collaborators originated in the United States, Italy and Spain and spanned both the acute and convalescent phases of COVID-19. The material from the prospective study consisted of cDNA or gDNA derived from T cells, B-cell-depleted T cells, or PBMCs. The dataset comprised deeply sampled blood TCRbeta repertoires from subjects exposed to, actively infected with, or recovered from COVID-19. The repertoires were released in a freely available public database intended as a resource for research on the immune response to SARS-CoV-2. The samples were drawn from the first 160 participants of the ongoing ImmuneRACE study and from roughly 1,300 subjects provided by 6 global collaborators. Nearly every sample came with metadata listing a de-identified subject ID, COVID-19 status, age in years and sex. HLA class I and class II types, where available, came from metadata supplied by the sample provider rather than from assay-based typing.

Beyond this particular receptor, the publication reports: Clinical and demographic metadata were provided uncurated, with the amount varying by source and participant.

Each collaborating institution followed its own protocols to collect whole blood in K2EDTA tubes. For TCRbeta analysis, collaborators shipped samples in one of three forms: frozen whole blood, isolated PBMCs, or DNA extracted from either of those sample types. As concerns this clone: Its antigen is currently not known. The record has no base qualities; no much larger clone is one base away.

Trimming takes 3 bases from V and 0 bases from J, and the germline ends sit 6 bases apart. Based on the germline V gene, the CDR1 and CDR2 sequences are ENHRY and SYGVKD. Including the terminal cysteine and phenylalanine, the CDR3 comprises 13 residues. The sequence is cut down to CDR3 DNA, 39 bases in frame from base 1. TCRbeta CDR3 regions were amplified from genomic DNA by means of the immunoSEQ Assay, a bias-controlled multiplex PCR. The original pipeline was this. Nucleated cell counts per sample were estimated from amplification of reference gene primers within the assay. Sequence reads were collapsed and filtered to measure the absolute abundance of every unique TCRbeta CDR3 rearrangement. Productive Simpson clonality was computed per sample as the square root of Simpson's diversity index over productive rearrangements. What TCRdb holds here is the immuneACCESS table cut down to in-frame rearrangements. Part of the clones is not present; checked against another copy, under half of the missing clones reflect an unresolved V gene, and the others are unexplained. V and J calls and clone size are as listed in that table; D and trimming were resolved from the DNA. The sample data list 110,000 to 150,000 clones, and around 80% of these were observed just once. Of the sample, less than 5.5% is held by the ten largest clones.

The chain links TRBV10-3 with TRBJ2-7; a confident D gene designation cannot be given. The TCR was taken from a man between 60 and 75 years old with acute or convalescent COVID-19. Sample: peripheral blood. The CDR3 protein is CAISDRSSYEQYF. The bases are TGTGCCATCAGTGACAGATCCTCCTACGAGCAGTACTTC.